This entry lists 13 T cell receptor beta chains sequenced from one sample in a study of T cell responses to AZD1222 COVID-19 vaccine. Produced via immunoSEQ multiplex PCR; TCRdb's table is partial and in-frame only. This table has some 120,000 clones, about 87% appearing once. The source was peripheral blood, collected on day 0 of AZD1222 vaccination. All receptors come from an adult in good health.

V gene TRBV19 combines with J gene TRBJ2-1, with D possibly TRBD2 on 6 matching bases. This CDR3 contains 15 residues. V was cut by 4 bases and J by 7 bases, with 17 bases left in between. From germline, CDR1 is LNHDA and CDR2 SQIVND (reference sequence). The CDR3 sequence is CASSTRGSAVNEQFF. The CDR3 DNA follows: TGTGCCAGTAGTACACGGGGGAGTGCTGTGAATGAGCAGTTCTTC.

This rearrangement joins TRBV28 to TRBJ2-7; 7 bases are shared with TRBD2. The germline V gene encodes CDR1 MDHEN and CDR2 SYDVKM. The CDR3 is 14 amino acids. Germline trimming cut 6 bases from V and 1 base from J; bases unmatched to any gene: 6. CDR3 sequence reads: CASSEGGSSYEQYF. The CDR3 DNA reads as TGTGCCAGCAGCGAGGGAGGGTCATCCTACGAGCAGTACTTC.

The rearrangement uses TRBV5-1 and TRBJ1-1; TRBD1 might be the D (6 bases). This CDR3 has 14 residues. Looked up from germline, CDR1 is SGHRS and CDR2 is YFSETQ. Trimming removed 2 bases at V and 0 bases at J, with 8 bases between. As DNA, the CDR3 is TGCGCCAGCAGCTTAACAGGGATGAACACTGAAGCTTTCTTT. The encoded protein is CASSLTGMNTEAFF.

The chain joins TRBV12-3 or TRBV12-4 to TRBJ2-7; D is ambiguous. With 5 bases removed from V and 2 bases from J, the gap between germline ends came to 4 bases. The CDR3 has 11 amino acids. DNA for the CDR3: TGTGCCAGCAGTACCACCTACGAGCAGTACTTC. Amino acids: CASSTTYEQYF.

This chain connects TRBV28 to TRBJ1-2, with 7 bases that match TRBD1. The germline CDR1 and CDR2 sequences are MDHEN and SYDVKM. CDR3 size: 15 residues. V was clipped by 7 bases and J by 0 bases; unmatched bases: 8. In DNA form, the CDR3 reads TGTGCCAGCACCACAGGGACAGTAGCTAACTATGGCTACACCTTC. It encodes CASTTGTVANYGYTF.

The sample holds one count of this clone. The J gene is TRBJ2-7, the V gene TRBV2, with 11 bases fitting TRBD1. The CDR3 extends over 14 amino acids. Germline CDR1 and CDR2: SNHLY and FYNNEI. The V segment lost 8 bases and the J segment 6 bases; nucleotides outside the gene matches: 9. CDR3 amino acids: CASRLGTGGSEQYF. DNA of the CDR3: TGTGCCAGCCGATTGGGGACAGGGGGGTCCGAGCAGTACTTC.

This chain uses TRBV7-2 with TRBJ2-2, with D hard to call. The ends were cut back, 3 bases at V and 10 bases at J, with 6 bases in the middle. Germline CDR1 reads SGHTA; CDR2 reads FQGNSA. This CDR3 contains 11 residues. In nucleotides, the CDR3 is TGTGCCAGCAGCTTCCATGAGGAGCTGTTTTTT. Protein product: CASSFHEELFF. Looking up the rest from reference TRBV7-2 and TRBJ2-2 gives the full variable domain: GAGVSQSPSNKVTEKGKDVELRCDPISGHTALYWYRQSLGQGLEFLIYFQGNSAPDKSGLPSDRFSAERTGGSVSTLTIQRTQQEDSAVYLCASSFHEELFFGEGSRLTVL.

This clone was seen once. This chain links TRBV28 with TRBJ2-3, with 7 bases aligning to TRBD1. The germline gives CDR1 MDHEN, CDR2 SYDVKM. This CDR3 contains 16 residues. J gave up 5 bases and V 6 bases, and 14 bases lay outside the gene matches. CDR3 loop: CASRQAGGRMGDTQYF. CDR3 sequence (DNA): TGTGCCAGCAGGCAGGCAGGGGGACGAATGGGAGATACGCAGTATTTT.

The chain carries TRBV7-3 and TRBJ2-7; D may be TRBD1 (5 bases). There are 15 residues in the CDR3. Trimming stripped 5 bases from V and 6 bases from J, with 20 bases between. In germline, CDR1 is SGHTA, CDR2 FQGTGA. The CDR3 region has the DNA TGTGCCAGCAGCCCGTTTTTGACAGACATTGCCGAGCAGTACTTC. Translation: CASSPFLTDIAEQYF.

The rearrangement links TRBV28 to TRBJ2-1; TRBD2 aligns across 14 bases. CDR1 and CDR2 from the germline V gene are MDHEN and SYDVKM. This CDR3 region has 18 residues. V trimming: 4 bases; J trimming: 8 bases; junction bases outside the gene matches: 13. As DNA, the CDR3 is TGTGCCAGCAGTTCTCGATTCGGACTAGCGGGAGGACCGGATGAGCAGTTCTTC. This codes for CASSSRFGLAGGPDEQFF. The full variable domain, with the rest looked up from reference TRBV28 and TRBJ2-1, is DVKVTQSSRYLVKRTGEKVFLECVQDMDHENMFWYRQDPGLGLRLIYFSYDVKMKEKGDIPEGYSVSREKKERFSLILESASTNQTSMYLCASSSRFGLAGGPDEQFFGPGTRLTVL.

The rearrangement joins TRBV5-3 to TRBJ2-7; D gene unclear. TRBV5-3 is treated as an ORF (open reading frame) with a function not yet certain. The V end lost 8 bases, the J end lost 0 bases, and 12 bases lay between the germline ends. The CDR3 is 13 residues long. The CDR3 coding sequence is TGTGCCAGCCTGAGGAACGGCTCCTACGAGCAGTACTTC. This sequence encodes CASLRNGSYEQYF.

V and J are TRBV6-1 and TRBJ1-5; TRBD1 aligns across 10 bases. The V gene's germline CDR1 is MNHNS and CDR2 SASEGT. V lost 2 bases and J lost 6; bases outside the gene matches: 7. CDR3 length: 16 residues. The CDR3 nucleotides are TGTGCCAGCAGTGAAAGTCTGGACAGGGGGACTCAGCCCCAGCATTTT. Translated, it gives CASSESLDRGTQPQHF.

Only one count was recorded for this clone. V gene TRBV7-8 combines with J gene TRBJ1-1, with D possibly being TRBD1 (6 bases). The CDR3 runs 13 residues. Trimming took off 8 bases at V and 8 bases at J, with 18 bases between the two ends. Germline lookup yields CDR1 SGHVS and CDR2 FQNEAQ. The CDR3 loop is CASRRGRGSEAFF. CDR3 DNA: TGTGCCAGCCGCCGGGGGCGCGGTAGCGAAGCTTTCTTT.